This T cell receptor (beta chain) was sequenced for a study of cytomegalovirus exposure and HLA in healthy donors. PCR amplification relied on 60 Vbeta primers (plus 13 Jbeta primers). Libraries were prepared by immunoSEQ multiplex PCR; TCRdb keeps only in-frame clonotypes and omits some of them. The sample lists fewer than 150,000 clones, about 80% occurring once. This clone was seen once. CDR3 length: 17 amino acids. Germline V gives CDR1 SGHRS, CDR2 YFSETQ. Trimming stripped 4 bases from V and 4 bases from J, with 23 bases between. This chain uses TRBV5-1 with TRBJ1-1; D ambiguous. The clonotype comes from a female donor in good health and CMV-seropositive. Sequencing was carried out using PBMCs. CDR3 sequence (DNA): TGCGCCAGCAGCCAGATTCGGGGAGCAGGATGGGTCACTGAAGCTTTCTTT. Translating it yields CASSQIRGAGWVTEAFF. Full variable domain (remainder filled in from reference TRBV5-1 and TRBJ1-1): KAGVTQTPRYLIKTRGQQVTLSCSPISGHRSVSWYQQTPGQGLQFLFEYFSETQRNKGNFPGRFSGRQFSNSRSEMNVSTLELGDSALYLCASSQIRGAGWVTEAFFGQGTRLTVV.